This T cell receptor (beta chain) came from a study of cytomegalovirus exposure and HLA in healthy donors. Background on the study: One earlier analysis, a look at around 180 million T cells, found roughly 120 million unique TCR beta sequences.

In germline, CDR1 is LNHDA, CDR2 SQIVND (reference sequence). The V gene lost 5 bases and the J gene lost 8 bases, with 14 bases spanning the gap. The CDR3 is 13 amino acids. Amplification used 60 Vbeta primers and 13 Jbeta primers. The assay was immunoSEQ multiplex PCR, and TCRdb's table has in-frame clones only and misses some. The table records 150,000 to 200,000 clones, roughly 76% of them present only once. The chain combines TRBV19 with TRBJ2-3, with a tentative D call TRBD2 (5 bases). The sequence came from a woman in her fifties or sixties in good health and CMV-seronegative. The sample consisted of PBMCs. For the CDR3, the DNA is TGTGCCAGTAGTCCCCCGGCAGCGGCTACGCAGTATTTT. Protein: CASSPPAAATQYF.